The clone carrying this T cell receptor beta chain has just a few counts. Preparation of the TCRbeta library involved a method that used unique molecular identifiers. One entry per CDR3 protein, called by TCRdb with MiXCR from the PCR reads. The sample consists of some 130,000 distinct CDR3 sequences, more than 9.5% of them appearing once. The data were taken from a study of T-cell reconstitution after alpha-beta-depleted transplantation in children. The CDR3 totals 15 residues. With V trimmed by 5 bases and J by 5 bases, 10 bases remained unmatched. The V gene's germline CDR1 is SEHNR and CDR2 FQNEAQ (reference sequence).

The gene calls are TRBV7-9 and TRBJ2-7; 9 bases line up with TRBD1. Sample: PBMCs, mostly from graft donor cells, taken 180 days after TCRalphabeta/CD19-depleted stem cell transplant. The receptor's source is a girl less than two years old who had a stem cell transplant for combined immunodeficiency, so the T cells may come from the graft donor. The CDR3 nucleotides read TGTGCCAGCAGCGCCCAGGACAGGGGAAACAACGAGCAGTACTTC. Translation: CASSAQDRGNNEQYF. The full variable domain, in which reference TRBV7-9 and TRBJ2-7 provide the parts outside the CDR3, is DTGVSQNPRHKITKRGQNVTFRCDPISEHNRLYWYRQTLGQGPEFLTYFQNEAQLEKSRLLSDRFSAERPKGSFSTLEIQRTEQGDSAMYLCASSAQDRGNNEQYFGPGTRLTVT.